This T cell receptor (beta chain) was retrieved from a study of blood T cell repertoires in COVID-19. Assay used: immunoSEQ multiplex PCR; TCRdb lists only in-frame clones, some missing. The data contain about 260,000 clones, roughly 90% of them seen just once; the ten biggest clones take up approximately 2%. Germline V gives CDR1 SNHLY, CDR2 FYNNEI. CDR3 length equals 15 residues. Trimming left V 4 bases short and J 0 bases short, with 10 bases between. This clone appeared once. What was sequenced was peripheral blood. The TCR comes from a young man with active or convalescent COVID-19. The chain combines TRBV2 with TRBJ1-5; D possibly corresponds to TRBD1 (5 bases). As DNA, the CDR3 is TGTGCCAGCAGTGCAGGGATATATAGCAATCAGCCCCAGCATTTT. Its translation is CASSAGIYSNQPQHF.